The clone carrying this T cell receptor (beta chain) was recorded at least ten times. The data were obtained in a study of blood T cells in healthy people across ages. The CDR3 covers 13 residues. The V gene's germline CDR1 is DFQATT and CDR2 SNEGSKA (reference sequence). Trimming cost V 5 bases and J 5 bases, with 15 bases left between them. Primers used in a second PCR of roughly 7 to 12 cycles were a sample-barcoded 5' primer and a J-beta primer mix. TCRdb ran MiXCR on the 5' RACE reads and lists one entry per CDR3 protein. The sample holds roughly 700,000 distinct CDR3 sequences; roughly 50% are singletons and the top ten take 25% to 35%. Samples each had at least 6 micrograms of total RNA extracted.

V gene TRBV20-1 combines with J gene TRBJ2-5, with D possibly being TRBD1 (6 bases). The source is a woman aged 55 to 70 in good health. The sequenced material came from blood. CDR3 DNA: TGCAGTGCTCCAAAGCAGGGGCTTGAGACCCAGTACTTC. This gives the protein CSAPKQGLETQYF.